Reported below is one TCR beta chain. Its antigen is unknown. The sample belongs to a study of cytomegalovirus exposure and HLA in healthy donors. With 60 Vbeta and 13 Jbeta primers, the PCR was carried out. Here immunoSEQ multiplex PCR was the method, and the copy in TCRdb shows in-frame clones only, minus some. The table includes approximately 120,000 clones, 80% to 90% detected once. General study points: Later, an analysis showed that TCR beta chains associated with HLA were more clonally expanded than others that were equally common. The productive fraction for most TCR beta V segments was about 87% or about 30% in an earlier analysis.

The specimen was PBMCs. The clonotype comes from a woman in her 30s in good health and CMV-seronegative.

The DNA of the CDR3 is TGTGCCAGTAGTATTTTTGGGGAGTTCCCCGAAGCTTTCTTT. This translates into CASSIFGEFPEAFF. This rearrangement joins TRBV19 to TRBJ1-1; D is ambiguous. Germline assignment: CDR1 LNHDA and CDR2 SQIVND (reference sequence). V gave up 3 bases and J gave up 8 bases, with 16 bases separating them. The CDR3 runs 14 residues. Full variable domain (outside the CDR3, taken from reference TRBV19 and TRBJ1-1): DGGITQSPKYLFRKEGQNVTLSCEQNLNHDAMYWYRQDPGQGLRLIYYSQIVNDFQKGDIAEGYSVSREKKESFPLTVTSAQKNPTAFYLCASSIFGEFPEAFFGQGTRLTVV.